This entry describes one T cell receptor (beta chain). Per germline, CDR1 LGHDT and CDR2 YNNKEL (reference sequence). This CDR3 comprises 12 residues. The V gene end was trimmed by 1 base and the J gene end by 9 bases; junction bases not matched to a gene: 1. This entry is derived from a study of blood T cell repertoires in COVID-19. The protocol was immunoSEQ multiplex PCR, while the TCRdb copy is restricted to in-frame clones and leaves out a portion. The sample includes about 110,000 clones, approximately 80% of them seen just once. J is TRBJ2-3 and V is TRBV3-1 (or the pseudogene TRBV3-2); 7 bases line up with TRBD1. Input material: peripheral blood. This receptor was identified in a woman aged 70-85 years with acute or convalescent COVID-19. This CDR3 is CASSQGQGTQYF. The CDR3 DNA sequence: TGTGCCAGCAGCCAAGGACAGGGAACGCAGTATTTT.